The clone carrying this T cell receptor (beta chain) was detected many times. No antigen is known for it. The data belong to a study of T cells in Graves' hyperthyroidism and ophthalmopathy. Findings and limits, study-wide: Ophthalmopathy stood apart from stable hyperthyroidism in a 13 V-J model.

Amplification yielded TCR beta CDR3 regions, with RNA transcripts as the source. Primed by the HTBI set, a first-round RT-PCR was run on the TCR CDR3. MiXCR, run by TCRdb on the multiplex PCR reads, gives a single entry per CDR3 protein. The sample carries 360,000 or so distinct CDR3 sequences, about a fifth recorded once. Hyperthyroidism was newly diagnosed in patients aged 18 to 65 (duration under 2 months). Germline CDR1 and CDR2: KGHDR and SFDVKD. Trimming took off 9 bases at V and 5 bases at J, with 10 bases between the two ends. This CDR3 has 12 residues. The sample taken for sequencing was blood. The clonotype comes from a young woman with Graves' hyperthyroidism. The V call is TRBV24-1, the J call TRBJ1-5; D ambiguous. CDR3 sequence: CATARADQPQHF. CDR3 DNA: TGTGCCACCGCAAGGGCGGATCAGCCCCAGCATTTT.